The entry below gives a single T cell receptor beta chain sequence along with its context. Antigen unknown. These data originate in a study of T-cell reconstitution after alpha-beta-depleted transplantation in children. Study observations and caveats: By one year post-transplant, T-cell counts and diversity largely arose from T cells that were newly produced.

A library of TCRbeta sequences, prepared with unique molecular identifiers, was generated. TCRdb reanalysed the PCR reads using MiXCR and keeps one entry per CDR3 protein. The sample has around 370,000 distinct CDR3 sequences, 15% to 20% seen once; the top ten hold roughly 40%. After removal of 4 bases from V and 7 bases from J, the junction contained 5 bases not matched to a gene. CDR1 and CDR2 (germline): DFQATT, SNEGSKA (reference sequence). There are 12 residues in the CDR3. The chain links TRBV20-1 to TRBJ1-2; 8 bases are shared with TRBD1. The origin of this receptor is a male patient under 10 years old who had a stem cell transplant for acute lymphoblastic leukemia, so the T cells may come from the graft donor. Sequencing used PBMCs, mostly from graft donor cells, obtained 360 days after TCRalphabeta/CD19-depleted stem cell transplant. This CDR3 reads CSATGQDTGYTF. In DNA form, the CDR3 reads TGCAGTGCTACGGGACAGGACACTGGCTACACCTTC.